Below are 4 T cell receptor beta chains sequenced from a single sample in a study of T cells in Graves' hyperthyroidism and ophthalmopathy. Regions amplified from RNA transcripts were the TCR beta CDR3 regions. HTBI primers were employed in a first-round RT-PCR of the TCR CDR3. A single record per CDR3 protein comes from TCRdb applying MiXCR to the multiplex PCR reads. The sample holds around 600,000 distinct CDR3 sequences, roughly 16% seen once. Sequencing was carried out using blood. Receptors originate from a woman aged 40 to 50 with Graves' ophthalmopathy.

In its sample, this clonotype was seen a few times. The gene calls are TRBV28 and TRBJ2-7; D is perhaps TRBD1 or TRBD2 (5 bases each). Trimming pared 5 bases from V and 7 bases from J, leaving 15 bases between. The CDR3 extends over 13 amino acids. Germline-derived CDR1 and CDR2 are MDHEN and SYDVKM. The CDR3 DNA is TGTGCCAGCAGTACCCCCCTGAGGGGAGAGCAGTACTTC. Its translation is CASSTPLRGEQYF.

The chain carries TRBV7-3 and TRBJ2-3, with TRBD2 matching over 11 bases. The junction had 4 bases not matched to a gene; V was cut back by 5 bases and J by 6 bases. The CDR3 spans 14 residues. CDR1 is SGHTA and CDR2 is FQGTGA in the germline V gene. The CDR3 loop reads CASSRSGGADTQYF. The CDR3, as DNA: TGTGCCAGCAGCCGTAGCGGGGGGGCCGATACGCAGTATTTT. The complete variable domain, with remaining parts taken from reference TRBV7-3 and TRBJ2-3, reads GAGVSQTPSNKVTEKGKYVELRCDPISGHTALYWYRQSLGQGPEFLIYFQGTGAADDSGLPNDRFFAVRPEGSVSTLKIQRTERGDSAVYLCASSRSGGADTQYFGPGTRLTVL.

The chain's CDR3 is CASSTPNVQTQYF. In DNA form, the CDR3 reads TGTGCCAGCAGTACCCCCAACGTCCAGACCCAGTACTTC. This chain joins TRBV28 and TRBJ2-5; no reliable D call. Germline assignment: CDR1 MDHEN and CDR2 SYDVKM. The CDR3 spans 13 residues. V lost 5 bases and J 6 bases, leaving 13 bases between the germline ends.

The genes are TRBV7-8 and TRBJ1-1; 7 bases align to TRBD1. The CDR3 loop spans 14 amino acids. V dropped 4 bases and J dropped 4; count of bases not matched to a gene: 6. Germline V gene data show CDR1 as SGHVS and CDR2 as FQNEAQ. The CDR3, as DNA: TGTGCCAGCAGCTCAACTACAGGGGTCACTGAAGCTTTCTTT. Translation gives CASSSTTGVTEAFF.